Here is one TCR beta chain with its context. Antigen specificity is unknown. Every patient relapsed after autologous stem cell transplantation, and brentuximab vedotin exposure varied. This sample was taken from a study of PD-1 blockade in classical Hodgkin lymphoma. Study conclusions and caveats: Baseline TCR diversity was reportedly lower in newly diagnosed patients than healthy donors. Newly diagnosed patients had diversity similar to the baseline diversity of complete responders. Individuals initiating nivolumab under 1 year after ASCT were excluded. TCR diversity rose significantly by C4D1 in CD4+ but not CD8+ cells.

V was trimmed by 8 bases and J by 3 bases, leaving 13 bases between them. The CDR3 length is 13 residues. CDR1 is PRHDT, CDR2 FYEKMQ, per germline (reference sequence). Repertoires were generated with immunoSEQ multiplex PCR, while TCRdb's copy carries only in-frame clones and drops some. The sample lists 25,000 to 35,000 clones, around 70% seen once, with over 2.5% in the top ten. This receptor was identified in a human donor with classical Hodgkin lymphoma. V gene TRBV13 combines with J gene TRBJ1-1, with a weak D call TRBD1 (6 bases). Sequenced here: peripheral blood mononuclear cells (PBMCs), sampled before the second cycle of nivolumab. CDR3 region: CASRQQGDTEAFF. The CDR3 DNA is TGTGCCAGCCGCCAACAGGGAGACACTGAAGCTTTCTTT.